Listed here are 4 T cell receptor beta chains from one sample, sequenced in a study of T cells in narcolepsy. Sequencing was performed with immunoSEQ multiplex PCR; in TCRdb, only in-frame clones are kept and a portion is missing. The sample records about 25,000 clones, 70% to 90% being singletons. Sequenced: CD45RA- memory CD4+ T cells from PBMCs. The receptors were gathered from a human donor with narcolepsy.

This clone was detected once. This chain uses TRBV28 with TRBJ2-7; D call uncertain. V lost 5 bases and J lost 2, with 22 bases in between. Germline assignment: CDR1 MDHEN and CDR2 SYDVKM. This CDR3 is built from 17 residues. As DNA, the CDR3 is TGTGCCAGCAGTCCCGAGGTGCGTCGGCGCAGAGCCTACGAGCAGTACTTC. It specifies CASSPEVRRRRAYEQYF. Supplemented by reference TRBV28 and TRBJ2-7, the full variable domain reads DVKVTQSSRYLVKRTGEKVFLECVQDMDHENMFWYRQDPGLGLRLIYFSYDVKMKEKGDIPEGYSVSREKKERFSLILESASTNQTSMYLCASSPEVRRRRAYEQYFGPGTRLTVT.

The V call is TRBV27, the J call TRBJ2-1, with D perhaps matching TRBD2 (5 bases). The CDR3 sequence is 16 residues long. CDR1 is MNHEY and CDR2 is SMNVEV in the germline V gene (reference sequence). V was cut by 6 bases and J by 0 bases, with 15 bases left in between. In DNA, the CDR3 is TGTGCCAGCAGACTACAGAGCGGAGGCTCCTACAATGAGCAGTTCTTC. Amino acid sequence: CASRLQSGGSYNEQFF.

This clone occurred once. The J gene is TRBJ1-1, the V gene TRBV5-1; D uncertain. V gave up 4 bases and J gave up 3 bases, with 7 bases separating them. This CDR3 is 12 amino acids long. Germline lookup yields CDR1 SGHRS and CDR2 YFSETQ. The DNA of the CDR3 is TGCGCCAGCAGCAGCGGGTACACTGAAGCTTTCTTT. Its translation is CASSSGYTEAFF.

V gene TRBV5-1 combines with J gene TRBJ2-1; no clear D. Germline CDR1 and CDR2: SGHRS and YFSETQ. The CDR3 length is 13 residues. Trimming stripped 5 bases from V and 7 bases from J, with 13 bases between. The CDR3: CASSNPPANEQFF. Here the CDR3 DNA reads TGCGCCAGCAGTAATCCCCCGGCGAATGAGCAGTTCTTC.